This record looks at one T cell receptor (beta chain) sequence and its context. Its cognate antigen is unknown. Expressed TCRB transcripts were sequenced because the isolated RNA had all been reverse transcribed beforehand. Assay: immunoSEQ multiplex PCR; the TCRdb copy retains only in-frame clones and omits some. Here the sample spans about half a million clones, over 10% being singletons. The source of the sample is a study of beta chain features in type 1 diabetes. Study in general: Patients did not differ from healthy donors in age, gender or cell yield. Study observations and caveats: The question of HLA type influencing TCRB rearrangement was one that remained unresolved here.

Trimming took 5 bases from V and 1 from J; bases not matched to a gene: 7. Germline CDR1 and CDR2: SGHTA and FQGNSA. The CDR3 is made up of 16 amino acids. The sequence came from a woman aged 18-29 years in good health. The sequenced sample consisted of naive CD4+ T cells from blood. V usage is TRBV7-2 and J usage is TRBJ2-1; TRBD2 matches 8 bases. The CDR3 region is CASSPQSGGSYNEQFF. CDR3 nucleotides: TGTGCCAGCAGCCCACAAAGCGGGGGTTCCTACAATGAGCAGTTCTTC.